This T cell receptor (beta chain) was identified during a study of T cell clonality in common variable immunodeficiency. V lost 4 bases, J lost 0 bases, and 8 bases stayed unmatched. The CDR3 runs to 16 residues. Germline CDR1 is SGHRS and CDR2 is YFSETQ. This clone was counted a few times. Its matching antigen is unknown. The read ends 3 residues shy of where the CDR3 ends; the end is completed using the germline J gene. Findings of the study overall: Common variable immunodeficiency TCR beta sequences reportedly had fewer deletions and N-nucleotide insertions.

TCRdb keeps only in-frame clones here, not all; method: immunoSEQ multiplex PCR. This sample has more than 30,000 clones, each found more than once. This TCR was sampled from a human donor with common variable immunodeficiency. The sequenced sample was peripheral blood mononuclear cells. This chain links TRBV5-1 with TRBJ2-3, with TRBD1 matching 7 bases. Partial CDR3 DNA: TGCGCCAGCAGCCCCACAGGGGTCCCCAGCACAGATACG. Translated: CASSPTGVPSTDT. The complete CDR3 reads CASSPTGVPSTDTQYF.